The 3 T cell receptor beta chains given below trace back to one sample, sequenced in a study of T cell repertoires in cytomegalovirus infection. TCRdb recomputed calls from the reads with MiXCR, one row per CDR3 protein. The sample contains 500,000 to 600,000 distinct CDR3 sequences, approximately 15% of which appear only once. The sample taken for sequencing was CD8+ T cells from PBMCs. The receptors originated from a human donor in good health (CMV status not recorded). Some clones in this sample may be carry-over from other donors' samples.

This clonotype has ten or more counts. V and J are TRBV5-8 and TRBJ2-3; TRBD2 matches 8 bases. The germline V gene encodes CDR1 SGHTS and CDR2 YDEGEE. V lost 3 bases and J lost 3; bases outside the gene matches: 6. The CDR3 runs to 15 residues. CDR3 protein: CASSSLAAWTDTQYF. The CDR3 nucleotides read TGTGCCAGCAGCTCACTAGCGGCCTGGACAGATACGCAGTATTTT.

The rearrangement uses TRBV20-1 and TRBJ2-7; 10 bases align to TRBD2. The germline V gene has CDR1 DFQATT and CDR2 SNEGSKA (reference sequence). The CDR3 loop spans 16 amino acids. The V and J ends lost 0 bases and 1 base, in that order; junction bases with no gene match: 6. This CDR3 reads CSARETSLAGSYEQYF. The CDR3, as DNA: TGCAGTGCTAGAGAAACATCACTAGCGGGATCCTACGAGCAGTACTTC.

The J gene is TRBJ2-3, the V gene TRBV6-2 or TRBV6-3; possibly TRBD2 for D (6 bases). Per germline, CDR1 MNHEY and CDR2 SVGEGT. The CDR3 contains 13 residues. V lost 6 bases to trimming and J lost 1 base, with 8 bases between them. The CDR3, as DNA: TGTGCCAGCAGGGGGAGGCGCACAGATACGCAGTATTTT. This translates into CASRGRRTDTQYF.